This T cell receptor beta chain was recorded in a study of shared clonotypes between healthy human individuals. Study findings and constraints: Larger estimated richness was generally recorded for naive subsets relative to memory subsets. Some naive CD4 clonotypes, approximately 4.5%, turned up in common across a few donors. The genetic and exposure-history diversity represented was limited by few donors.

Concerning this clone: The antigen is unknown.

TCRdb's table, derived via immunoSEQ multiplex PCR, lists solely in-frame clones and lacks some. The sample holds fewer than 1 million clones, approximately 96% seen once. The CDR3 length is 11 residues. Germline V CDR1 and CDR2: SGDLS, YYNGEE. V lost 8 bases, J lost 7 bases, and 1 base stayed unmatched. Naive-designated CD8 cells lacked CD45RO, were positively enriched for CCR7, and omitted terminally differentiated effector memory CD45RA+ cells. V usage is TRBV9 and J usage is TRBJ2-7; the match to TRBD2 covers 12 bases. The sample was naive CD8+ T cells sorted from blood. The receptor was isolated from a man aged 30 to 39 in good health. As DNA, the CDR3 is TGTGCCAGTGGACTAGCGGGGGAGCAGTACTTC. Amino acids: CASGLAGEQYF.